Below, one TCR beta chain is given with its context. V shed 2 bases and J 1 base; nucleotides not matched to a gene: 9. Germline V lookup: CDR1 MGHRA, CDR2 YSYEKL. The CDR3 has 17 residues. The sample originates from a study of cytomegalovirus exposure and HLA in healthy donors. The study ran its PCR with 60 Vbeta and 13 Jbeta primers. This table comes from immunoSEQ multiplex PCR, and its TCRdb copy is limited to in-frame clones, with some not included. The data show around 150,000 clones, about 80% seen once. The material sequenced was PBMCs. The chain links TRBV4-1 to TRBJ2-3; 7 nucleotides match TRBD2. The receptor was derived from a woman in her 50s in good health and CMV-seropositive. The CDR3 loop reads CASSQRRLAARTDTQYF. The CDR3 DNA is TGCGCCAGCAGCCAACGCCGACTAGCAGCACGCACAGATACGCAGTATTTT.